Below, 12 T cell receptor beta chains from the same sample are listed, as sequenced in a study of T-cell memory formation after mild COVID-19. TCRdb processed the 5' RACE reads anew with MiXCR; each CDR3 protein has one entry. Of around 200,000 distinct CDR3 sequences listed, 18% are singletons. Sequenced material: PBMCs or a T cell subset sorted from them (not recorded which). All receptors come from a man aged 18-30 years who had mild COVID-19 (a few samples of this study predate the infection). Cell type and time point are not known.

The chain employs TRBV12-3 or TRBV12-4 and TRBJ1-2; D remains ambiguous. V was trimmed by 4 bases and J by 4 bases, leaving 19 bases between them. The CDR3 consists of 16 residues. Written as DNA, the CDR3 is TGTGCCAGCAGTTCCGCCACCAGTGGGCTTGCCTATGGCTACACCTTC. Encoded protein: CASSSATSGLAYGYTF.

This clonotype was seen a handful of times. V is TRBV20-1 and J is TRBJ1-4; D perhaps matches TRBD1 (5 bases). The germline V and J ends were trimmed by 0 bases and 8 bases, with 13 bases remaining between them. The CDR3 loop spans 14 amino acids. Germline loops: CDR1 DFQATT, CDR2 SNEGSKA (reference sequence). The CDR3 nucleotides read TGCAGTGCTAGAGATATGGGACCCGGGGAAAAACTGTTTTTT. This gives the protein CSARDMGPGEKLFF.

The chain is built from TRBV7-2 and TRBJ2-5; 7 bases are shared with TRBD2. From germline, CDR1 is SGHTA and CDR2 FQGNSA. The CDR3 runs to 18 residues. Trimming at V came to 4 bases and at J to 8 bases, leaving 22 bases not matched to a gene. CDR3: CASSYDTVGTTLAGTQYF. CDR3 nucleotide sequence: TGTGCCAGCAGCTATGACACGGTTGGGACTACCCTTGCTGGCACCCAGTACTTC.

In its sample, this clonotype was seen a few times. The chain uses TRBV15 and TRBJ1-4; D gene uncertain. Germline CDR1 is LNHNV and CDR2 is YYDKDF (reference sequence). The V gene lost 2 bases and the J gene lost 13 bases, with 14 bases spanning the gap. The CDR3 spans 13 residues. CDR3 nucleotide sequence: TGTGCCACCAGCAGAACTGGCCCAGAGTCACTGTTTTTT. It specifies CATSRTGPESLFF.

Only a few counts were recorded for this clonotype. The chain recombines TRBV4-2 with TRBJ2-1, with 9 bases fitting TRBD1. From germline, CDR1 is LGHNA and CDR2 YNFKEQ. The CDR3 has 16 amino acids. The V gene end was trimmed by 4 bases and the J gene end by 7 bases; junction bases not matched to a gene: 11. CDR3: CASSPRTGDLGNEQFF. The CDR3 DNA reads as TGTGCCAGCAGCCCCCGGACAGGGGATTTGGGGAATGAGCAGTTCTTC.

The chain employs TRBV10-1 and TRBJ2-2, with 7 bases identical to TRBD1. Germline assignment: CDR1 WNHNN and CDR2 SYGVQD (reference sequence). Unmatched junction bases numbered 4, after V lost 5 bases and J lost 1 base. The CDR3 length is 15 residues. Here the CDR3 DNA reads TGCGCCAGCAGTTCGACAGGGTGGAACACCGGGGAGCTGTTTTTT. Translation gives CASSSTGWNTGELFF.

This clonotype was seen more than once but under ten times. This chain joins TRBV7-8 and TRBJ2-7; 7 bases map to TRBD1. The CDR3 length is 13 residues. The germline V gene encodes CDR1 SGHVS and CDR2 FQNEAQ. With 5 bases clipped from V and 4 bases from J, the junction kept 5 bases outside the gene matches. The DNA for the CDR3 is TGTGCCAGCAGCCTGGGACAGCGATACGAGCAGTACTTC. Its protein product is CASSLGQRYEQYF. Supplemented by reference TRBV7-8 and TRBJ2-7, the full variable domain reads GAGVSQSPRYKVAKRGQDVALRCDPISGHVSLFWYQQALGQGPEFLTYFQNEAQLDKSGLPSDRFFAERPEGSVSTLKIQRTQQEDSAVYLCASSLGQRYEQYFGPGTRLTVT.

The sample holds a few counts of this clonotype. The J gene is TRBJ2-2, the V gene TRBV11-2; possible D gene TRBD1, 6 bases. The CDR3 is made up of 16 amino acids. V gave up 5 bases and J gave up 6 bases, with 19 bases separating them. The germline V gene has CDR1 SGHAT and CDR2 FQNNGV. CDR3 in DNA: TGTGCCAGCAGCGCACAGGGAAGGCTCAGGGCCGGGGAGCTGTTTTTT. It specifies CASSAQGRLRAGELFF.

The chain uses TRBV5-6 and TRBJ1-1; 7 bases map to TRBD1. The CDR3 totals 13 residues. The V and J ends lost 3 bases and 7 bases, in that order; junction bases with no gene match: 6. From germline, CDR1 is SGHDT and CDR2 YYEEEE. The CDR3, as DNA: TGTGCCAGCAGCTATGACAGGGTGGGTGAAGCTTTCTTT. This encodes CASSYDRVGEAFF. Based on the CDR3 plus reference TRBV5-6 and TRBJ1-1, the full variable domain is DAGVTQSPTHLIKTRGQQVTLRCSPKSGHDTVSWYQQALGQGPQFIFQYYEEEERQRGNFPDRFSGHQFPNYSSELNVNALLLGDSALYLCASSYDRVGEAFFGQGTRLTVV.

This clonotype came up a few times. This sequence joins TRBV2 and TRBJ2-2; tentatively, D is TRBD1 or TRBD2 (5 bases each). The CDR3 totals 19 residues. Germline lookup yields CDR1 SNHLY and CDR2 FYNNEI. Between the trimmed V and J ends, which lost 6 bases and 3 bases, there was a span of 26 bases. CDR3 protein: CASRTRGKGTLRDTGELFF. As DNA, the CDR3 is TGTGCCAGCAGGACGAGGGGTAAAGGGACCCTTCGTGACACCGGGGAGCTGTTTTTT.

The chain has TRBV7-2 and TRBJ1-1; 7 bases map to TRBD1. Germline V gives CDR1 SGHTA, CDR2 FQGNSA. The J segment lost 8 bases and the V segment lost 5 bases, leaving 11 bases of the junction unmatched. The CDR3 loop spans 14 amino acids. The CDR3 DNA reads TGTGCCAGCAGCCTGCGGGACAGCCCTAACGAAGCTTTCTTT. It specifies CASSLRDSPNEAFF. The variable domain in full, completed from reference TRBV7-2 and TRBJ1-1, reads GAGVSQSPSNKVTEKGKDVELRCDPISGHTALYWYRQSLGQGLEFLIYFQGNSAPDKSGLPSDRFSAERTGGSVSTLTIQRTQQEDSAVYLCASSLRDSPNEAFFGQGTRLTVV.

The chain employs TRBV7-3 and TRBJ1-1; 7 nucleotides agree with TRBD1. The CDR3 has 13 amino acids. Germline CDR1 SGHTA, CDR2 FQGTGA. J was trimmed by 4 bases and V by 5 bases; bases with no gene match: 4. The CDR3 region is CASSRTGATEAFF. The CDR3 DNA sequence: TGTGCCAGCAGCCGTACAGGGGCCACTGAAGCTTTCTTT.